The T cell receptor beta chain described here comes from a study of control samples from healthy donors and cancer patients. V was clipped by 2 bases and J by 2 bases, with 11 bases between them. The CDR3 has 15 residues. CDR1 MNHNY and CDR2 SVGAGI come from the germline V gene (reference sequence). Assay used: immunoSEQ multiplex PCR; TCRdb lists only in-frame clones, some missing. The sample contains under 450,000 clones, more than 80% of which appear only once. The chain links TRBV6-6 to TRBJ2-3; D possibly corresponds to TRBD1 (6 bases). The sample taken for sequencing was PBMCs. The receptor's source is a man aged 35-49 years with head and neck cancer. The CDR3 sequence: CASSYGQGLTDTQYF. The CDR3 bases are TGTGCCAGCAGTTACGGGCAGGGGCTCACAGATACGCAGTATTTT.